These 4 T cell receptor beta chains share one sample of origin, sequenced in a study of cytomegalovirus exposure and HLA in healthy donors. A multiplex PCR was run with 60 Vbeta primers and 13 Jbeta primers. The repertoire was sequenced with immunoSEQ multiplex PCR; TCRdb's copy has only in-frame clones and lacks some. The sample records 180,000 or so clones, about four fifths being singletons. Sequenced: PBMCs. Receptors originate from a young woman in good health and CMV-seropositive.

The rearrangement links TRBV2 to TRBJ1-1; 9 bases are a match to TRBD1. CDR1 SNHLY and CDR2 FYNNEI come from the germline V gene. The V gene end was trimmed by 6 bases and the J gene end by 5 bases; junction bases not matched to a gene: 1. CDR3 size: 12 residues. The CDR3 sequence: CASRDRGTEAFF. In nucleotides, the CDR3 is TGTGCCAGCAGGGACAGGGGTACTGAAGCTTTCTTT. Based on the CDR3 plus reference TRBV2 and TRBJ1-1, the full variable domain is EPEVTQTPSHQVTQMGQEVILRCVPISNHLYFYWYRQILGQKVEFLVSFYNNEISEKSEIFDDQFSVERPDGSNFTLKIRSTKLEDSAMYFCASRDRGTEAFFGQGTRLTVV.

The chain uses TRBV7-2 and TRBJ1-1; possible D gene TRBD1, 5 bases. Germline values: CDR1 SGHTA, CDR2 FQGNSA. The V gene lost 1 base and the J gene lost 1 base, with 10 bases spanning the gap. The CDR3 has 15 amino acids. The CDR3 region is CASSLGGVGNTEAFF. CDR3 in DNA: TGTGCCAGCAGCTTAGGGGGGGTAGGGAACACTGAAGCTTTCTTT. The full variable domain, its missing parts supplied by reference TRBV7-2 and TRBJ1-1, is GAGVSQSPSNKVTEKGKDVELRCDPISGHTALYWYRQSLGQGLEFLIYFQGNSAPDKSGLPSDRFSAERTGGSVSTLTIQRTQQEDSAVYLCASSLGGVGNTEAFFGQGTRLTVV.

V usage is TRBV28 and J usage is TRBJ1-5; the D gene is possibly TRBD1 (6 bases). The V end lost 9 bases, the J end lost 2 bases, and 14 bases lay between the germline ends. This CDR3 has 14 residues. Germline V gene data show CDR1 as MDHEN and CDR2 as SYDVKM. In DNA form, the CDR3 reads TGTGCCAGTAACGGGGGGGCGCGCAATCAGCCCCAGCATTTT. Translated: CASNGGARNQPQHF.

V gene TRBV5-4 combines with J gene TRBJ2-3, with TRBD2 matching 9 bases. The CDR3 has 18 residues. Trimming removed 6 bases from V and 6 bases from J; junction bases left unmatched: 20. Germline V CDR1 and CDR2: SGHNT, YYREEE (reference sequence). In DNA, the CDR3 is TGTGCCAGCACCAACTCGTGGTTAGCGGGGGTTTCCTGGGATACGCAGTATTTT. As protein: CASTNSWLAGVSWDTQYF.